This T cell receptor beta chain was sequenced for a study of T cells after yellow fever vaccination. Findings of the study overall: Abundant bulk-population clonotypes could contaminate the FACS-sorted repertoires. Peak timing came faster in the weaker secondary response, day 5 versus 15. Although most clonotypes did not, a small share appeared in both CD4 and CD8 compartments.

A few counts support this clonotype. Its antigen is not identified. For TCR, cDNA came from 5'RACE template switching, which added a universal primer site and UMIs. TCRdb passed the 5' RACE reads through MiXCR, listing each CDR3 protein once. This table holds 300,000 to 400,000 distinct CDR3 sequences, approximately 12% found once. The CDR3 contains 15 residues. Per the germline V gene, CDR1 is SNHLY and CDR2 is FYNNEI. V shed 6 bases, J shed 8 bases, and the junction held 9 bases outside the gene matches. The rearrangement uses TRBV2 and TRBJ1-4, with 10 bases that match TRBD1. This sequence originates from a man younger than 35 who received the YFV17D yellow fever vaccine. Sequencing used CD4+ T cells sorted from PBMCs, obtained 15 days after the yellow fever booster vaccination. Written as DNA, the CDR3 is TGTGCCAGCAGAGGGACAGGGGACGACGGGGAAAAACTGTTTTTT. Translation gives CASRGTGDDGEKLFF.